This entry lists 20 T cell receptor beta chains sequenced from one sample in a study of blood T cell repertoires in COVID-19. The protocol was immunoSEQ multiplex PCR, while the TCRdb copy is restricted to in-frame clones and leaves out a portion. The sample consists of some 490,000 clones, 70% to 90% of them appearing once. The sequenced material came from peripheral blood. These receptors all come from a human donor in a cohort sampled during active COVID-19.

This sequence joins TRBV30 and TRBJ1-5; possible D gene TRBD1, 6 bases. CDR1 is GTSNPN and CDR2 is SVGIG in the germline V gene (reference sequence). V was pared by 2 bases and J by 3 bases, with 14 bases between. This CDR3 spans 15 amino acids. CDR3 residues: CAWSKPRQVNQPQHF. CDR3 nucleotide sequence: TGTGCCTGGAGTAAACCACGACAGGTCAATCAGCCCCAGCATTTT.

The V gene is TRBV5-1, the J gene TRBJ1-1; tentative D call: TRBD1 (5 bases). CDR1 is SGHRS and CDR2 is YFSETQ in the germline V gene. Trimming removed 2 bases at V and 1 base at J, with 9 bases between. This CDR3 spans 14 amino acids. Written as DNA, the CDR3 is TGCGCCAGCAGCTTATCAGGACAGAACACTGAAGCTTTCTTT. It encodes CASSLSGQNTEAFF.

The chain is built from TRBV18 and TRBJ2-1, with 8 bases matching TRBD1. The CDR3 totals 15 residues. Germline lookup yields CDR1 KGHSH and CDR2 LQKENI. The V gene end was trimmed by 4 bases and the J gene end by 7 bases; junction bases not matched to a gene: 9. CDR3 in amino acids: CASSLDRGPENEQFF. DNA of the CDR3: TGTGCCAGCTCACTCGACAGGGGCCCGGAAAATGAGCAGTTCTTC. Variable domain in full (rest from reference TRBV18 and TRBJ2-1): NAGVMQNPRHLVRRRGQEARLRCSPMKGHSHVYWYRQLPEEGLKFMVYLQKENIIDESGMPKERFSAEFPKEGPSILRIQQVVRGDSAAYFCASSLDRGPENEQFFGPGTRLTVL.

The J gene is TRBJ1-2, the V gene TRBV7-9, with D maybe TRBD1 (5 bases). The CDR3 is 18 amino acids. Trimming took off 1 base at V and 4 bases at J, with 22 bases between the two ends. In germline, CDR1 is SEHNR, CDR2 FQNEAQ (reference sequence). The DNA of the CDR3 is TGTGCCAGCAGCTTAGATGGGGAGGCAGGGAGATTGAGCTATGGCTACACCTTC. Amino acid sequence: CASSLDGEAGRLSYGYTF. Variable domain in full (rest from reference TRBV7-9 and TRBJ1-2): DTGVSQNPRHKITKRGQNVTFRCDPISEHNRLYWYRQTLGQGPEFLTYFQNEAQLEKSRLLSDRFSAERPKGSFSTLEIQRTEQGDSAMYLCASSLDGEAGRLSYGYTFGSGTRLTVV.

This clone was observed a few times. V gene TRBV19 combines with J gene TRBJ1-1; 9 bases line up with TRBD1. CDR3 length: 14 amino acids. The V gene's germline CDR1 is LNHDA and CDR2 SQIVND (reference sequence). With 5 bases clipped from V and 9 bases from J, the junction kept 10 bases outside the gene matches. CDR3 bases: TGTGCCAGTAGTCCACAGGGGGCCGTTAAAAAAGCTTTCTTT. This sequence encodes CASSPQGAVKKAFF.

The chain recombines TRBV28 with TRBJ2-1; 11 nucleotides match TRBD2. CDR1 and CDR2 from the germline V gene are MDHEN and SYDVKM. V lost 6 bases to trimming and J lost 5 bases; unmatched junction nucleotides: 6. This CDR3 has 15 residues. The CDR3 spells CASRLAGGINNEQFF. The CDR3 DNA follows: TGTGCCAGCAGGTTAGCGGGAGGGATTAACAATGAGCAGTTCTTC.

This clone was seen more than once but under ten times. The J gene is TRBJ1-1, the V gene TRBV30; 8 positions agree with TRBD1. Unmatched junction bases numbered 4, after V lost 3 bases and J lost 4 bases. This CDR3 has 13 amino acids. Per germline, CDR1 GTSNPN and CDR2 SVGIG (reference sequence). CDR3 DNA: TGTGCCTGGAGCGCACAGGGGGTCACTGAAGCTTTCTTT. Protein sequence: CAWSAQGVTEAFF.

CDR3 in amino acids: CASSLGGEHYEQYF. The CDR3 DNA follows: TGTGCCAGCAGCCTCGGCGGGGAACACTACGAGCAGTACTTC. J is TRBJ2-7 and V is TRBV7-9; maybe TRBD2 (6 bases). Between the trimmed V and J ends, which lost 5 bases and 3 bases, there was a span of 14 bases. The CDR3 is 14 amino acids. CDR1 is SEHNR and CDR2 is FQNEAQ in the germline V gene (reference sequence).

The chain has TRBV6-1 and TRBJ1-5, with 7 bases fitting TRBD1. The germline CDR1 and CDR2 sequences are MNHNS and SASEGT. The CDR3 runs 15 residues. The V gene end was trimmed by 0 bases and the J gene end by 3 bases; junction bases not matched to a gene: 2. CDR3 DNA: TGTGCCAGCAGTGAAGCGGGACAGCCCAATCAGCCCCAGCATTTT. Translated: CASSEAGQPNQPQHF.

This chain connects TRBV30 to TRBJ1-2; D remains ambiguous. Deletions cut 0 bases from V and 5 bases from J, with 13 bases between. The CDR3 covers 14 residues. Germline V gene data show CDR1 as GTSNPN and CDR2 as SVGIG (reference sequence). The CDR3 sequence: CAWSVGGSEYGYTF. For the CDR3, the DNA is TGTGCCTGGAGTGTCGGAGGGAGTGAATATGGCTACACCTTC.

The rearrangement uses TRBV5-1 and TRBJ1-1, with D perhaps TRBD1 (5 bases). Per the germline V gene, CDR1 is SGHRS and CDR2 is YFSETQ. The CDR3 totals 13 residues. Trimming left V 0 bases short and J 6 bases short, with 9 bases between. DNA for the CDR3: TGCGCCAGCAGCTTGGACAGGAATGCTGAAGCTTTCTTT. Amino acids: CASSLDRNAEAFF.

The CDR3 loop is CASVAGGRGTQYF. The DNA of the CDR3 is TGTGCCAGCGTAGCGGGAGGAAGGGGTACGCAGTATTTT. The chain combines TRBV19 with TRBJ2-3, with 10 bases lining up with TRBD2. V shed 9 bases and J 8 bases; nucleotides not matched to a gene: 8. The CDR3 totals 13 residues. CDR1 LNHDA and CDR2 SQIVND come from the germline V gene (reference sequence).

This sequence joins TRBV5-4 and TRBJ1-5, with D perhaps TRBD1 (5 bases). There are 15 residues in the CDR3. CDR1 and CDR2 (germline): SGHNT, YYREEE (reference sequence). Trimming removed 3 bases from V and 0 bases from J, with 10 bases in between. The CDR3 protein is CASSSQGSSNQPQHF. The CDR3 region has the DNA TGTGCCAGCAGCTCCCAGGGAAGTAGCAATCAGCCCCAGCATTTT.

The chain is built from TRBV2 and TRBJ2-5; 10 bases are shared with TRBD1. The J segment lost 4 bases and the V segment lost 6 bases, leaving 5 bases of the junction unmatched. Germline CDR1 reads SNHLY; CDR2 reads FYNNEI. The CDR3 consists of 14 residues. CDR3 loop: CASSPGTGVETQYF. Here the CDR3 DNA reads TGTGCCAGCAGCCCGGGGACAGGGGTAGAGACCCAGTACTTC.

This clone has a single count. V gene TRBV25-1 combines with J gene TRBJ1-2; 7 bases fit TRBD1. With 6 bases clipped from V and 7 bases from J, the junction kept 11 bases outside the gene matches. Germline CDR1 and CDR2: MGHDK and SYGVNS. This CDR3 region has 14 residues. The CDR3 here is CASSLRQGSSGYTF. CDR3 DNA: TGTGCCAGCAGCCTTAGACAGGGATCCTCTGGCTACACCTTC.

This clone was seen just once. The chain has TRBV7-8 and TRBJ1-1; perhaps TRBD1 as D (5 bases). The CDR3 has 14 amino acids. V was pared by 7 bases and J by 1 base, with 13 bases between. From germline, CDR1 is SGHVS and CDR2 FQNEAQ. In nucleotides, the CDR3 is TGTGCCAGCAAGGGGTGGGTAGCGAACACTGAAGCTTTCTTT. Translation: CASKGWVANTEAFF. The full variable domain, rest sourced from reference TRBV7-8 and TRBJ1-1, is GAGVSQSPRYKVAKRGQDVALRCDPISGHVSLFWYQQALGQGPEFLTYFQNEAQLDKSGLPSDRFFAERPEGSVSTLKIQRTQQEDSAVYLCASKGWVANTEAFFGQGTRLTVV.

This chain joins TRBV5-1 and TRBJ2-1, with a weak D call TRBD2 (5 bases). V was trimmed by 6 bases and J by 4 bases, leaving 11 bases between them. The CDR3 totals 13 residues. Germline assignment: CDR1 SGHRS and CDR2 YFSETQ. The chain's CDR3 is CASTGVLYNEQFF. CDR3 coding DNA: TGCGCCAGCACCGGGGTCCTGTACAATGAGCAGTTCTTC.

The rearrangement uses TRBV30 and TRBJ1-6, with D possibly matching TRBD1 (5 bases). The germline V gene has CDR1 GTSNPN and CDR2 SVGIG (reference sequence). The CDR3 spans 12 residues. The V gene lost 1 base and the J gene lost 7 bases, with 5 bases spanning the gap. The CDR3 sequence is CAWSEGNSPLHF. CDR3 nucleotide sequence: TGTGCCTGGAGTGAGGGGAATTCACCCCTCCACTTT.

This chain uses TRBV5-1 with TRBJ2-1; no reliable D call. Germline values: CDR1 SGHRS, CDR2 YFSETQ. The CDR3 runs 15 residues. V gave up 4 bases and J gave up 1 base, with 12 bases separating them. The CDR3: CASSQRLGSYNEQFF. The CDR3 DNA is TGCGCCAGCAGCCAGCGTCTAGGATCCTACAATGAGCAGTTCTTC.

The rearrangement links TRBV19 to TRBJ1-4; perhaps TRBD1 as D (5 bases). V lost 9 bases to trimming and J lost 3 bases, with 23 bases between them. CDR3 size: 17 residues. The V gene's germline CDR1 is LNHDA and CDR2 SQIVND (reference sequence). The CDR3 coding sequence is TGTGCCAGCTCTAGGGGCAGGGCAGCCGCCCCTAATGAAAAACTGTTTTTT. This gives the protein CASSRGRAAAPNEKLFF.